A single sample is the source of the 19 T cell receptor beta chains below, sequenced in a study of shared clonotypes between healthy human individuals. Sequencing was performed with immunoSEQ multiplex PCR; in TCRdb, only in-frame clones are kept and a portion is missing. The table has millions of clones, roughly nine tenths seen once. Material for sequencing was naive CD4+ T cells sorted from blood. As for subset: CD45RA+ positively selected. The receptors shown here come from a man between 18 and 35 years old in good health.

The chain combines TRBV6-6 with TRBJ2-3; D possibly corresponds to TRBD1 (5 bases). Per the germline V gene, CDR1 is MNHNY and CDR2 is SVGAGI (reference sequence). V was cut by 6 bases and J by 3 bases, with 10 bases left in between. The CDR3 is 13 amino acids. The DNA for the CDR3 is TGTGCCAGCAGCAGGGATACTACAGATACGCAGTATTTT. Amino acids: CASSRDTTDTQYF.

The V call is TRBV27, the J call TRBJ1-5; D ambiguous. V gave up 2 bases and J gave up 5 bases, with 7 bases separating them. The CDR3 runs to 13 residues. In germline, CDR1 is MNHEY, CDR2 SMNVEV (reference sequence). DNA for the CDR3: TGTGCCAGCAGTTTAAAGGAGGATCAGCCCCAGCATTTT. It specifies CASSLKEDQPQHF.

The V gene is TRBV20-1, the J gene TRBJ1-4; possibly TRBD1 for D (5 bases). V lost 6 bases to trimming and J lost 3 bases, with 5 bases between them. The CDR3 runs 11 residues. Germline V gene sequence: CDR1 DFQATT, CDR2 SNEGSKA (reference sequence). DNA of the CDR3: TGCAGTGCAGGGGCTAATGAAAAACTGTTTTTT. Translated, it gives CSAGANEKLFF.

The chain employs TRBV19 and TRBJ2-2, with D perhaps TRBD2 (5 bases). Germline values: CDR1 LNHDA, CDR2 SQIVND (reference sequence). The length of the CDR3 is 13 residues. The V and J ends lost 6 bases and 5 bases respectively, with 10 bases between them. CDR3 nucleotides: TGTGCCAGTAGGAACGGGATGACCGGGGAGCTGTTTTTT. Amino acids: CASRNGMTGELFF.

The chain is built from TRBV10-3 and TRBJ2-1; D is possibly TRBD1 (6 bases). Trimming took off 4 bases at V and 5 bases at J, with 9 bases between the two ends. Germline CDR1 is ENHRY and CDR2 is SYGVKD. The CDR3 has 13 amino acids. CDR3 region: CAISVGGHNEQFF. The CDR3 DNA reads as TGTGCCATCAGTGTTGGGGGCCACAATGAGCAGTTCTTC.

The J gene is TRBJ1-4, the V gene TRBV30; D remains unclear. Trimming stripped 1 base from V and 7 bases from J, with 7 bases between. Germline CDR1 and CDR2: GTSNPN and SVGIG (reference sequence). The CDR3 spans 12 residues. The CDR3 loop reads CAWSGISEKLFF. CDR3 nucleotides: TGTGCCTGGAGTGGAATATCTGAAAAACTGTTTTTT.

V usage is TRBV30 and J usage is TRBJ2-1; 7 nucleotides line up with TRBD1. V was clipped by 4 bases and J by 2 bases; unmatched bases: 8. CDR3 size: 15 residues. Per the germline V gene, CDR1 is GTSNPN and CDR2 is SVGIG (reference sequence). CDR3 protein: CAWTGQGVPYNEQFF. CDR3 bases: TGTGCCTGGACCGGGCAGGGGGTACCCTACAATGAGCAGTTCTTC.

The table lists this clone with a count of one. The chain carries TRBV5-4 and TRBJ1-4, with TRBD1 as a possible D gene (5 bases). Germline CDR1 and CDR2: SGHNT and YYREEE (reference sequence). CDR3 size: 16 residues. Trimming cost V 4 bases and J 4 bases, with 17 bases left between them. CDR3 sequence reads: CASSRLGAGNNEKLFF. DNA for the CDR3: TGTGCCAGCAGCCGACTCGGGGCGGGGAATAATGAAAAACTGTTTTTT.

The rearrangement joins TRBV6-5 to TRBJ2-7; TRBD2 matches 7 bases. CDR1 and CDR2 from the germline V gene are MNHEY and SVGAGI. V gave up 0 bases and J gave up 5 bases; unmatched junction bases: 10. The CDR3 contains 16 residues. DNA of the CDR3: TGTGCCAGCAGTTACTCGCTCCGCGGGAGCGTCGACGAGCAGTACTTC. Protein: CASSYSLRGSVDEQYF.

The chain employs TRBV6-1 and TRBJ1-2; 9 bases match TRBD1. This CDR3 comprises 13 residues. The ends lost 6 bases at V and 7 bases at J; junction bases unmatched: 6. From germline, CDR1 is MNHNS and CDR2 SASEGT. The CDR3 region has the DNA TGTGCCAGCAGCCCACAGGGGGCTAGTGGCTACACCTTC. It translates to CASSPQGASGYTF.

The chain joins TRBV7-2 to TRBJ2-5, with D perhaps matching TRBD2 (6 bases). Germline CDR1 reads SGHTA; CDR2 reads FQGNSA. V lost 11 bases and J lost 2, with 18 bases in between. The CDR3 contains 14 residues. The CDR3 here is CASGLFLGQETQYF. For the CDR3, the DNA is TGTGCCTCGGGACTTTTCCTCGGGCAAGAGACCCAGTACTTC.

Concerning this clone: The DNA is omitted, as the CDR3 cannot be located on it reliably, and the CDR3 follows TCRdb's listing. The chain is built from TRBV5-1 and TRBJ1-4; TRBD1 is the table's D call and was not checked against the DNA. Counting both end residues, the CDR3 totals 17 amino acids. The germline CDR1 and CDR2 sequences are SGHRS and YFSETQ. CDR3 loop: CASSLGPGESPPKNCFF.

The chain employs TRBV19 and TRBJ1-1; D perhaps matches TRBD1 (6 bases). With 6 bases removed from V and 4 bases from J, the gap between germline ends came to 15 bases. The CDR3 runs to 14 residues. Germline V gene data show CDR1 as LNHDA and CDR2 as SQIVND (reference sequence). The CDR3 reads CASSYRELGTEAFF. CDR3 in DNA: TGTGCCAGTAGCTACAGGGAATTGGGCACTGAAGCTTTCTTT.

This chain joins TRBV7-2 and TRBJ1-1; D is ambiguous. V lost 7 bases and J lost 1, with 4 bases in between. Germline V gene lookup returns CDR1 SGHTA and CDR2 FQGNSA. This CDR3 is 11 amino acids long. The CDR3 DNA follows: TGTGCCAGCAAAAAGAACACTGAAGCTTTCTTT. This sequence encodes CASKKNTEAFF.

This chain connects TRBV7-9 to TRBJ1-3; D is ambiguous. V lost 1 base and J lost 0, with 7 bases in between. This CDR3 is 15 amino acids long. Germline V gene lookup returns CDR1 SEHNR and CDR2 FQNEAQ (reference sequence). The CDR3 DNA reads as TGTGCCAGCAGCTTAGACGCATACTCTGGAAACACCATATATTTT. This gives the protein CASSLDAYSGNTIYF.

Only a few counts were recorded for this clone. The genes are TRBV29-1 and TRBJ1-2; unclear D gene. Between the trimmed V and J ends, which lost 8 bases and 5 bases, there was a span of 12 bases. Looked up from germline, CDR1 is SQVTM and CDR2 is ANQGSEA. The CDR3 extends over 11 amino acids. The CDR3 nucleotides are TGCAGCACCAAGACGGAATATGGCTACACCTTC. Its protein is CSTKTEYGYTF.

This clone was picked up one time. The chain employs TRBV6-1 and TRBJ2-7; 8 bases agree with TRBD2. Trimming at V came to 5 bases and at J to 2 bases, leaving 8 bases not matched to a gene. Germline V CDR1 and CDR2: MNHNS, SASEGT. This CDR3 spans 15 amino acids. The chain's CDR3 is CASSLREGGTYEQYF. In DNA, the CDR3 is TGTGCCAGCAGTCTTCGGGAGGGGGGCACCTACGAGCAGTACTTC.

This clone was observed once. The rearrangement joins TRBV6-5 to TRBJ1-2; 9 bases line up with TRBD1. Germline-derived CDR1 and CDR2 are MNHEY and SVGAGI. Germline trimming cut 6 bases from V and 7 bases from J; bases unmatched to any gene: 9. This CDR3 region has 14 residues. CDR3 residues: CASRLRDRVFGYTF. The CDR3 bases are TGTGCCAGCAGGCTCCGGGACAGGGTCTTTGGCTACACCTTC.

V and J are TRBV19 and TRBJ2-7; D gene unclear. Trimming cost V 3 bases and J 5 bases, with 11 bases left between them. Germline V gives CDR1 LNHDA, CDR2 SQIVND (reference sequence). The CDR3 length is 13 residues. The CDR3 here is CASSIRAADEQYF. For the CDR3, the DNA is TGTGCCAGTAGTATTCGGGCTGCGGACGAGCAGTACTTC.